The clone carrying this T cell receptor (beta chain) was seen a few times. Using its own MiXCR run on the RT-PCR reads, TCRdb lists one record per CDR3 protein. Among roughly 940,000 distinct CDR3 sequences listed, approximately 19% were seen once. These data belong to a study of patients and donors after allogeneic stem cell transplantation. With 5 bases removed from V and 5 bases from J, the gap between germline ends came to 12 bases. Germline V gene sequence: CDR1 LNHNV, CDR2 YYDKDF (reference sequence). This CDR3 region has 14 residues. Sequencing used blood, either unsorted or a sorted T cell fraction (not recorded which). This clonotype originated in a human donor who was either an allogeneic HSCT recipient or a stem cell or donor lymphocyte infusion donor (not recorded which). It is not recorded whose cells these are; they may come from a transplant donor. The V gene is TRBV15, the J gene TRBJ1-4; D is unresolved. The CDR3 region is CATSLRQYNEKLFF. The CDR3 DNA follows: TGTGCCACCAGCCTACGGCAGTACAATGAAAAACTGTTTTTT.